This T cell receptor (beta chain) is from a study of blood T cell repertoires in COVID-19 (dated by TCRdb to 2020 to 2022). Context from the whole study: The collaborator samples originated in the United States, Italy and Spain and spanned the acute and convalescent phases of COVID-19. The material from the prospective study consisted of cDNA or gDNA derived from T cells, B-cell-depleted T cells, or PBMCs. The dataset comprised deeply sampled blood TCRbeta repertoires from subjects exposed to, actively infected with, or recovered from COVID-19. The repertoires were released in a freely available public database intended as a resource for research on the immune response to SARS-CoV-2. The samples were drawn from two sources: the first 160 participants of the ongoing ImmuneRACE study, and 1,000 to 1,500 subjects contributed by 6 global collaborators. The sample metadata nearly always contained a de-identified subject ID, COVID-19 status, age in years and sex. HLA class I and class II types, where available, came from metadata supplied by the sample provider rather than from assay-based typing. The full study reports these points: The amount of clinical and demographic metadata varied by source and participant and was provided uncurated.

The count of this clone is one. Its antigen is currently not known. No much larger clone is present one base from it, and per-base qualities are unavailable. TCRbeta CDR3 regions were amplified from genomic DNA using the immunoSEQ Assay, a bias-controlled multiplex PCR. The authors' pipeline ran thus. Within the assay, amplification of reference gene primers was used to estimate how many nucleated cells each sample contained. To quantify the absolute abundance of each unique TCRbeta CDR3 rearrangement, sequence reads were collapsed and filtered. For each sample, productive Simpson clonality was calculated by taking the square root of Simpson's diversity index across productive rearrangements. The table comes from immuneACCESS by way of TCRdb, which keeps in-frame sequences with V and J called. Part of the clones is missing from these tables; in studies checked, under half for an unresolved V gene and the rest for unknown reasons. The V and J calls and the clone size are those of that table, but D and trimming were determined from the DNA. The sample table records about 360,000 clones; roughly 90% of these occur just once. About 7.6% of the sample goes to the ten largest clones.

Measured from the cysteine to the phenylalanine, the CDR3 is 11 residues long. Only the CDR3 portion is preserved as DNA: 33 bases, with reading frame beginning at the first base. The germline V gene provides CDR1 SGHTA and CDR2 FQGTGA. The trim is 6 bases for V and 9 bases for J, with a gap of 9 bases between the germline ends. One collaborating source in Seattle enrolled patients while the patients were actively infected and followed the patients over time throughout the course of disease. Whole blood was collected in K2EDTA tubes by collaborating institutions according to the institutions' own protocols. For TCRbeta analysis, collaborators shipped samples in one of three forms: frozen whole blood, isolated PBMCs, or DNA extracted from either of those sample types.

The receptor was isolated from a woman aged 60-75 years with COVID-19, enrolled during active disease. In this chain, TRBV7-3 is recombined with TRBJ2-1; the D gene is possibly TRBD2, with 6 bases matching. Sequenced input: peripheral blood. CDR3 sequence: CASRGSGEQFF. The DNA sequence reads TGTGCCAGCAGGGGTAGCGGTGAGCAGTTCTTC.